One and the same sample provided the 15 T cell receptor beta chains below, sequenced in a study of blood T cell repertoires in COVID-19. TCRdb keeps only in-frame clones here, not all; method: immunoSEQ multiplex PCR. This table holds 50,000 to 70,000 clones, 70% to 80% found once. Sequences were obtained from peripheral blood. The source of these receptors is a man aged 55-75 years with acute or convalescent COVID-19.

This chain connects TRBV11-2 to TRBJ2-2; the match to TRBD1 covers 9 bases. Germline-derived CDR1 and CDR2 are SGHAT and FQNNGV. With V trimmed by 2 bases and J by 1 base, 5 bases remained unmatched. CDR3 size: 17 residues. CDR3 region: CASSLQPGQGNTGELFF. The CDR3 DNA reads TGTGCCAGCAGCTTACAACCGGGACAGGGGAACACCGGGGAGCTGTTTTTT.

V is TRBV6-1 and J is TRBJ1-1; D uncertain. This CDR3 has 14 residues. Germline loops: CDR1 MNHNS, CDR2 SASEGT. V was trimmed by 1 base and J by 0 bases, leaving 6 bases between them. Here the CDR3 DNA reads TGTGCCAGCAGTGAAGTCGGGGTGAACACTGAAGCTTTCTTT. Translation: CASSEVGVNTEAFF.

This chain connects TRBV18 to TRBJ2-1; a possible D gene is TRBD2 (7 bases). This CDR3 region has 18 residues. The V end was cut by 0 bases, the J end by 0 bases, with 15 bases between. In germline, CDR1 is KGHSH, CDR2 LQKENI. The CDR3 spells CASSPPLGGASSYNEQFF. The CDR3 DNA reads TGTGCCAGCTCACCACCGCTTGGGGGGGCGAGCTCCTACAATGAGCAGTTCTTC.

As DNA, the CDR3 is TGTGCCAGTAGTATCAGGGACAGTCATAACTACAACTACGAGCAGTACTTC. Translation gives CASSIRDSHNYNYEQYF. The rearrangement links TRBV19 to TRBJ2-7, with TRBD1 matching 7 bases. V gave up 3 bases and J gave up 3 bases; unmatched junction bases: 14. There are 17 residues in the CDR3. Germline values: CDR1 LNHDA, CDR2 SQIVND (reference sequence). Using reference TRBV19 and TRBJ2-7 for the parts outside the CDR3, the full variable domain is DGGITQSPKYLFRKEGQNVTLSCEQNLNHDAMYWYRQDPGQGLRLIYYSQIVNDFQKGDIAEGYSVSREKKESFPLTVTSAQKNPTAFYLCASSIRDSHNYNYEQYFGPGTRLTVT.

The CDR3 sequence is CASSPFSGTGDYEQYF. CDR3 DNA: TGTGCCAGCAGCCCTTTCTCCGGGACGGGGGACTACGAGCAGTACTTC. The chain couples TRBV3-1 (or the pseudogene TRBV3-2) to TRBJ2-7, with TRBD2 as a possible D gene (6 bases). Germline V CDR1 and CDR2: LGHDT, YNNKEL (reference sequence). Trimming stripped 4 bases from V and 3 bases from J, with 19 bases between. The CDR3 is 16 amino acids.

The V gene is TRBV28, the J gene TRBJ2-1; D call uncertain. The V and J ends lost 3 bases and 5 bases respectively, with 11 bases between them. The CDR3 contains 14 residues. CDR1 and CDR2 from the germline V gene are MDHEN and SYDVKM. CDR3 bases: TGTGCCAGCAGTTTTCGGGTCACAAACAATGAGCAGTTCTTC. Protein sequence: CASSFRVTNNEQFF. Filled out from reference TRBV28 and TRBJ2-1, the complete variable domain reads DVKVTQSSRYLVKRTGEKVFLECVQDMDHENMFWYRQDPGLGLRLIYFSYDVKMKEKGDIPEGYSVSREKKERFSLILESASTNQTSMYLCASSFRVTNNEQFFGPGTRLTVL.

The chain couples TRBV7-2 to TRBJ1-1; D not resolved. The CDR3 is 14 amino acids. V was clipped by 5 bases and J by 4 bases, with 14 bases between them. Looked up from germline, CDR1 is SGHTA and CDR2 is FQGNSA. The CDR3 sequence is CASSQWHSPTEAFF. CDR3 coding DNA: TGTGCCAGCAGCCAATGGCATTCCCCCACTGAAGCTTTCTTT.

This chain connects TRBV2 to TRBJ2-7, with 11 positions matching TRBD2. J gave up 0 bases and V 6 bases, and 7 bases lay outside the gene matches. The CDR3 runs 16 residues. CDR1 and CDR2 from the germline V gene are SNHLY and FYNNEI. CDR3 in amino acids: CASRTGLAGSSYEQYF. The CDR3 DNA is TGTGCCAGCAGAACCGGACTAGCGGGTTCCTCCTACGAGCAGTACTTC.

This clone was counted a few times. This rearrangement joins TRBV19 to TRBJ1-4; 7 bases agree with TRBD1. The CDR3 totals 16 residues. Germline loops: CDR1 LNHDA, CDR2 SQIVND (reference sequence). With 7 bases clipped from V and 0 bases from J, the junction kept 8 bases outside the gene matches. CDR3 DNA: TGTGCCAGTACAACAGGGGAGGCTGCAACTAATGAAAAACTGTTTTTT. Protein product: CASTTGEAATNEKLFF.

In its sample, this clone was seen once. V usage is TRBV3-1 (or the pseudogene TRBV3-2) and J usage is TRBJ1-1; D gene ambiguous. This CDR3 comprises 14 residues. Between the trimmed V and J ends, which lost 0 bases and 4 bases, there was a span of 9 bases. Germline V gene data show CDR1 as LGHDT and CDR2 as YNNKEL (reference sequence). The CDR3 DNA sequence: TGTGCCAGCAGCCAAGATTCAGGAGGCACTGAAGCTTTCTTT. It yields the protein CASSQDSGGTEAFF.

V is TRBV14 and J is TRBJ1-3; a possible D gene is TRBD1 (5 bases). From germline, CDR1 is SGHDN and CDR2 FVKESK. The CDR3 runs to 16 residues. Deletions cut 4 bases from V and 3 bases from J, with 16 bases between. The CDR3 coding sequence is TGTGCCAGCAGCCCGTTGCAGGGAAGGGGTGGAAACACCATATATTTT. Encoded protein: CASSPLQGRGGNTIYF.

This clone has only one observation. The chain recombines TRBV28 with TRBJ1-2; tentatively, D is TRBD1 (5 bases). The CDR3 is 15 amino acids. Germline CDR1 is MDHEN and CDR2 is SYDVKM. Trimming stripped 3 bases from V and 8 bases from J, with 19 bases between. CDR3 nucleotides: TGTGCCAGCAGTTTTGGGGCAGGCGACCCTCGGGGCTACACCTTC. Its protein is CASSFGAGDPRGYTF.

The CDR3 DNA sequence: TGTGCCAGCAGCGTAGGGATAGCGGGAGACTACGAGCAGTACTTC. It yields the protein CASSVGIAGDYEQYF. The gene calls are TRBV9 and TRBJ2-7; TRBD2 matches at 9 bases. Trimming cost V 0 bases and J 3 bases; bases outside gene matches: 4. This CDR3 is built from 15 residues. Germline V CDR1 and CDR2: SGDLS, YYNGEE.

J is TRBJ1-5 and V is TRBV30; D is unclear. V lost 0 bases, J lost 0 bases, and 9 bases lay in between. The germline V gene has CDR1 GTSNPN and CDR2 SVGIG (reference sequence). The CDR3 extends over 15 amino acids. CDR3 sequence reads: CAWSVSGYSNQPQHF. The DNA for the CDR3 is TGTGCCTGGAGTGTAAGCGGATATAGCAATCAGCCCCAGCATTTT.

This clone was observed a single time. The genes are TRBV14 and TRBJ2-1, with 10 nucleotides matching TRBD2. CDR1 and CDR2 (germline): SGHDN, FVKESK. J gave up 8 bases and V 4 bases, and 14 bases lay outside the gene matches. The CDR3 length is 17 residues. The CDR3 here is CASSPAMSGRALDEQFF. DNA of the CDR3: TGTGCCAGCAGCCCAGCCATGAGCGGGAGGGCCTTGGATGAGCAGTTCTTC.